This TCR beta chain is from a study of T cells after yellow fever vaccination. Germline CDR1 reads MGHDK; CDR2 reads SYGVNS. Between the trimmed V and J ends, which lost 2 bases and 2 bases, there was a span of 11 bases. The CDR3 covers 15 residues. TCRdb processed the 5' RACE reads anew with MiXCR; each CDR3 protein has one entry. The sample holds more than 300,000 distinct CDR3 sequences, approximately 7% seen once. This clonotype turned up a few times. Sequenced here: PBMCs, sampled roughly seven weeks after the first yellow fever vaccination. This rearrangement joins TRBV25-1 to TRBJ2-3; D remains ambiguous. This sequence originates from a man aged 18 to 35 who received the YFV17D yellow fever vaccine. CDR3 protein: CASSEAALYTDTQYF. CDR3 DNA sequence: TGTGCCAGCAGTGAAGCAGCCCTCTACACAGATACGCAGTATTTT.